The clone carrying this TCR beta chain was counted a few times. A much larger clone lies a single base off, so this may be a read error. This CDR3 fails to terminate in the conserved phenylalanine or tryptophan, so it likely reflects a read error. The sample is drawn from a study of T cells in Graves' hyperthyroidism and ophthalmopathy. TCR beta CDR3 regions were amplified from RNA. Primed by the HTBI set, a first-round RT-PCR was run on the TCR CDR3. TCRdb passed the multiplex PCR reads through MiXCR, listing each CDR3 protein once. The repertoire holds around 56,000 distinct CDR3 sequences, with approximately 50% as singletons. The CDR3 is 16 residues long. The V and J ends lost 5 bases and 4 bases, in that order; junction bases with no gene match: 11. From germline, CDR1 is SGHVS and CDR2 FQNEAQ.

This chain links TRBV7-8 with TRBJ2-3, with TRBD2 matching 8 bases. This clonotype originated in a woman in her twenties or thirties with Graves' ophthalmopathy. Sequencing was carried out using blood. The CDR3 sequence: CASSRDPPGLADTQYL. The CDR3 DNA is TGTGCCAGCAGCCGAGATCCACCGGGACTAGCAGATACGCAGTATCTT.